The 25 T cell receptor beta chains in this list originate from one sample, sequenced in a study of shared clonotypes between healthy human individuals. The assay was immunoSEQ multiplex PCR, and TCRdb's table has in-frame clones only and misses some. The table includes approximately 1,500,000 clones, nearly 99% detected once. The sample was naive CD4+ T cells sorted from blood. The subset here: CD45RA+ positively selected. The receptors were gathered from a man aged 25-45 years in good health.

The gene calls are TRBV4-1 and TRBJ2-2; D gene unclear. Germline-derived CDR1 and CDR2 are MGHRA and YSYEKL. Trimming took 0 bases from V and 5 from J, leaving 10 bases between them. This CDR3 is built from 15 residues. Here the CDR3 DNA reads TGCGCCAGCAGCCAAGATCCCCATCCAACCGGGGAGCTGTTTTTT. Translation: CASSQDPHPTGELFF.

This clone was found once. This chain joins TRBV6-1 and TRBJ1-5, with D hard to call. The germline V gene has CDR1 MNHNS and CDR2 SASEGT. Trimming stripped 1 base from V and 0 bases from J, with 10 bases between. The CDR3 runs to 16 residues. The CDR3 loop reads CASSEGTVYSNQPQHF. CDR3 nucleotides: TGTGCCAGCAGTGAAGGGACTGTCTATAGCAATCAGCCCCAGCATTTT.

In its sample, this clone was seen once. CDR3 nucleotides: TGTGCCAGCAGCCAGACCATCCGGGACAGGACCTACGAGCAGTACTTC. Protein product: CASSQTIRDRTYEQYF. V usage is TRBV14 and J usage is TRBJ2-7; 8 nucleotides line up with TRBD1. CDR3 length equals 16 residues. The germline V gene encodes CDR1 SGHDN and CDR2 FVKESK. J lost 2 bases, V lost 3 bases, and 9 bases had no gene match.

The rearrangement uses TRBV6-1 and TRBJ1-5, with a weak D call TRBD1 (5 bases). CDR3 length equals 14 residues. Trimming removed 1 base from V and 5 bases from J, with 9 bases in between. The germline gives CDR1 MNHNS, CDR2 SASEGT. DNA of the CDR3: TGTGCCAGCAGTGAAGGGGGGTCGTATCAGCCCCAGCATTTT. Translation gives CASSEGGSYQPQHF.

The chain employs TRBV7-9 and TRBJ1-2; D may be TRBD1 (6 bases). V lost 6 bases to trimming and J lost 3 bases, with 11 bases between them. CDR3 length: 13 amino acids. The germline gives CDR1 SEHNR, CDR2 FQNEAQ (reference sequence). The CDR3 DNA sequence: TGTGCCAGCAGATCAGGACAGTACTATGGCTACACCTTC. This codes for CASRSGQYYGYTF.

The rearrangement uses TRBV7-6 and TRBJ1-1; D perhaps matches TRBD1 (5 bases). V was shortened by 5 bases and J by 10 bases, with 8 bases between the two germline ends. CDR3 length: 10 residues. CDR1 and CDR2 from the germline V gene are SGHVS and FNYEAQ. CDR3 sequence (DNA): TGTGCCAGCAGCGCCGGGACAGCTTTCTTT. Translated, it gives CASSAGTAFF.

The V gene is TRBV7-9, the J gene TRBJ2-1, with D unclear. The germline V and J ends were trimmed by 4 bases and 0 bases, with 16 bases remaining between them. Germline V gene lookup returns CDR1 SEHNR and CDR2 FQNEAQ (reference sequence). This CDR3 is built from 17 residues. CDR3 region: CASSYLRLGYSYNEQFF. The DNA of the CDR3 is TGTGCCAGCAGCTACCTGCGATTGGGGTACTCCTACAATGAGCAGTTCTTC.

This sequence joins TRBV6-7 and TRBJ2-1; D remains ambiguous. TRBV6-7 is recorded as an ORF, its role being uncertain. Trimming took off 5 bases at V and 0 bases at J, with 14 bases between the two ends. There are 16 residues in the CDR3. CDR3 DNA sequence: TGTGCCAGCAGTCCTGACGACCCAGTCTCCTACAATGAGCAGTTCTTC. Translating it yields CASSPDDPVSYNEQFF.

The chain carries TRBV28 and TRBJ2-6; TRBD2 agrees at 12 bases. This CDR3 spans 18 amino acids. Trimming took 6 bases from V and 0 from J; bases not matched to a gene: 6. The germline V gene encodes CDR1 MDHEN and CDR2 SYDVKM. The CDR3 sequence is CASRGGLAGTSGANVLTF. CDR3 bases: TGTGCCAGCAGGGGCGGACTAGCGGGAACCTCTGGGGCCAACGTCCTGACTTTC.

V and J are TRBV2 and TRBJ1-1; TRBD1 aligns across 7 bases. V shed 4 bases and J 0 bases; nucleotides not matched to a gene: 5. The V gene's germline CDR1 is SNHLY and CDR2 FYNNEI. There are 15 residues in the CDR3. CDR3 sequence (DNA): TGTGCCAGCAGTGCGCTGGGACAGTTGAACACTGAAGCTTTCTTT. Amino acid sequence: CASSALGQLNTEAFF.

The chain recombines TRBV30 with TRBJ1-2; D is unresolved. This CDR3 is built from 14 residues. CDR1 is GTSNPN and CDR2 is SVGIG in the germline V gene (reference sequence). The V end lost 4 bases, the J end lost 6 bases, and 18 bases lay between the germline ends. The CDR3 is CAWTRGVEVNGYTF. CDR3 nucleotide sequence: TGTGCCTGGACCCGGGGAGTGGAGGTGAATGGCTACACCTTC.

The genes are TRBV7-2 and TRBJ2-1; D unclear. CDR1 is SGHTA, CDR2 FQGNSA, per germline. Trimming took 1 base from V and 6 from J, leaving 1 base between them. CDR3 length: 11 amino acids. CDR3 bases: TGTGCCAGCAGCTTAGGCAATGAGCAGTTCTTC. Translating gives CASSLGNEQFF.

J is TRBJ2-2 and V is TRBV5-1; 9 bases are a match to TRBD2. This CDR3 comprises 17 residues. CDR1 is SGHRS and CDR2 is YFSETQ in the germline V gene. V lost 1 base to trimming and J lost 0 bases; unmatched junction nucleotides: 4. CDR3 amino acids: CASSLYLAGTNTGELFF. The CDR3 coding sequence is TGCGCCAGCAGCTTGTACCTAGCGGGAACGAACACCGGGGAGCTGTTTTTT.

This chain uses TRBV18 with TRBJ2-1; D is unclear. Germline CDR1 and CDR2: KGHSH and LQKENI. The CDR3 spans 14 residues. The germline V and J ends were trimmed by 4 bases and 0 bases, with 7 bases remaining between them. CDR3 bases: TGTGCCAGCTCACGGGCAGGCTCCTACAATGAGCAGTTCTTC. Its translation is CASSRAGSYNEQFF.

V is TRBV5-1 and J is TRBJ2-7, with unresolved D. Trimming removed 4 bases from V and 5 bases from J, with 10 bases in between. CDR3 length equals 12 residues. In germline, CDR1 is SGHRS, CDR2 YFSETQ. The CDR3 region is CASSQTRHEQYF. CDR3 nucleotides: TGCGCCAGCAGCCAAACCCGGCACGAGCAGTACTTC.

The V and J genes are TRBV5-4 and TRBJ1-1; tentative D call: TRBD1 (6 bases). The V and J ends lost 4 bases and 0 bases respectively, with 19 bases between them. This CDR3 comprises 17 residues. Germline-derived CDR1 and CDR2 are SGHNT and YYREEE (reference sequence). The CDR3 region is CASSQGPNRDLNTEAFF. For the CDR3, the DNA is TGTGCCAGCAGCCAGGGCCCAAACAGGGACCTGAACACTGAAGCTTTCTTT.

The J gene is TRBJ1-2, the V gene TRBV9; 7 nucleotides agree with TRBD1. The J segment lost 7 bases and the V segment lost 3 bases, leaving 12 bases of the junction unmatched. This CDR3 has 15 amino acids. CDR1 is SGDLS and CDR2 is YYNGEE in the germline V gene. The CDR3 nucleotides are TGTGCCAGCAGCGGACAGGGAGCCCTGGGGGGTGGCTACACCTTC. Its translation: CASSGQGALGGGYTF.

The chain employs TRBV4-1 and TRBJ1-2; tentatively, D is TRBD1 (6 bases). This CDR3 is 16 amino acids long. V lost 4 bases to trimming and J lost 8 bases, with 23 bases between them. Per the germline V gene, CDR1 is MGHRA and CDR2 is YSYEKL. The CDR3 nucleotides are TGCGCCAGCAGCCGCCTGTATTCGGGGGCGCGGGAGGGCTACACCTTC. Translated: CASSRLYSGAREGYTF.

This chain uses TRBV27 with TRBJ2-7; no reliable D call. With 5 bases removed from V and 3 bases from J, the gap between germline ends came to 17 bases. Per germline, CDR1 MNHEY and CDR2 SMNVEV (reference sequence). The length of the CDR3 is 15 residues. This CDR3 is CASSPNSYFFYEQYF. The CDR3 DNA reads TGTGCCAGCAGTCCAAACAGTTACTTTTTCTACGAGCAGTACTTC.

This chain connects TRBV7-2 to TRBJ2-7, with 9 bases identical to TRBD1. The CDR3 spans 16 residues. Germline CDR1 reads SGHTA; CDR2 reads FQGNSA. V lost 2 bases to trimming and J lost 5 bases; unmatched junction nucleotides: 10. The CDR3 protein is CASSLHPRTGGNEQYF. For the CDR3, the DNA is TGTGCCAGCAGCTTACATCCCCGAACAGGGGGCAACGAGCAGTACTTC.

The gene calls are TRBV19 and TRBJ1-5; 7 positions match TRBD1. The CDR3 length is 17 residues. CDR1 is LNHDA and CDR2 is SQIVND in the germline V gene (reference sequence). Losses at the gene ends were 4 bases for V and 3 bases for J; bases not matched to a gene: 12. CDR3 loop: CASSKNQGGVSNQPQHF. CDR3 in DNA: TGTGCCAGTAGTAAAAATCAGGGGGGTGTTTCCAATCAGCCCCAGCATTTT. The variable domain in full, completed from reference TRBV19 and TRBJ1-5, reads DGGITQSPKYLFRKEGQNVTLSCEQNLNHDAMYWYRQDPGQGLRLIYYSQIVNDFQKGDIAEGYSVSREKKESFPLTVTSAQKNPTAFYLCASSKNQGGVSNQPQHFGDGTRLSIL.

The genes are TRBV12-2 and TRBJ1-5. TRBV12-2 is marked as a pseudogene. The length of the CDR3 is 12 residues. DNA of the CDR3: TGTGCAAGTCGCTTAAGATGTATGCCCCAGCATTTT. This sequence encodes CASRLRCMPQHF.

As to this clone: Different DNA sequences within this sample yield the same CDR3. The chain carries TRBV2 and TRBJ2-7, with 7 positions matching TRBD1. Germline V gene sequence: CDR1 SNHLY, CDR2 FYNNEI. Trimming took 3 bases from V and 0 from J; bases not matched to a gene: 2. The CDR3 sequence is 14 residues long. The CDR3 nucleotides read TGTGCCAGCAGTGAGGACAGGAGCTCCTACGAGCAGTACTTC. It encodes CASSEDRSSYEQYF.

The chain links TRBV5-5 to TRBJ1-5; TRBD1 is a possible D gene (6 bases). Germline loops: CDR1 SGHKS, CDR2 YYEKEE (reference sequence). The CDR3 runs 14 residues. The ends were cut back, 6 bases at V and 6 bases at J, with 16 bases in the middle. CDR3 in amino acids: CASTLKPGAQPQHF. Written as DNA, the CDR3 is TGTGCCAGCACCCTAAAACCAGGGGCTCAGCCCCAGCATTTT.

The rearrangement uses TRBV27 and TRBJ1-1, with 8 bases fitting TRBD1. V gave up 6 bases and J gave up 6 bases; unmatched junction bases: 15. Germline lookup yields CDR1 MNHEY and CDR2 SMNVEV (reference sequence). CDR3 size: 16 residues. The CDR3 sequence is CASSVAGGVGGAEAFF. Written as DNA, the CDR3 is TGTGCCAGCAGCGTAGCAGGGGGCGTGGGGGGCGCTGAAGCTTTCTTT.